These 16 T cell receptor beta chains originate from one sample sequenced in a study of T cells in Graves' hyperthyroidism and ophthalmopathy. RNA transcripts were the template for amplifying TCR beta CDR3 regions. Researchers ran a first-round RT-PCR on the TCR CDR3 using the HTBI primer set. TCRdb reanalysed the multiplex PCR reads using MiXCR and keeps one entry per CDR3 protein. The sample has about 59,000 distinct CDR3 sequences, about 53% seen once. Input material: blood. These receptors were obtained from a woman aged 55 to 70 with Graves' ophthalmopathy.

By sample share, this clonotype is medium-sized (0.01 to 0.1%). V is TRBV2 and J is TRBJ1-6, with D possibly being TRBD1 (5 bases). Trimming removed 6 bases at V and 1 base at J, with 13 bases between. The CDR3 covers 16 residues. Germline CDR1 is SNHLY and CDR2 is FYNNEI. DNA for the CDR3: TGTGCCAGCAGGGATGGTCAGGGATCCTATAATTCACCCCTCCACTTT. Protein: CASRDGQGSYNSPLHF.

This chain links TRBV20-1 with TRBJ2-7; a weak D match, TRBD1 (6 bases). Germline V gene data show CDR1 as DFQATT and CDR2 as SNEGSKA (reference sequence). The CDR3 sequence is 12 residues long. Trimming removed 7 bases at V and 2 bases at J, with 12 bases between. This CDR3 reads CSEGVGAYEQYF. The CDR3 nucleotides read TGCAGTGAGGGGGTAGGGGCCTACGAGCAGTACTTC.

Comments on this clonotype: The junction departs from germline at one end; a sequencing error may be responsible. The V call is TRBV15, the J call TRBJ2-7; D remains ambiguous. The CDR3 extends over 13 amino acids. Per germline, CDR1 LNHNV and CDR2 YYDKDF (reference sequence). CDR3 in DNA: TGTGCCACCAGCAATGAACAAACCTACGAGCAGTACTTT. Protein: CATSNEQTYEQYF.

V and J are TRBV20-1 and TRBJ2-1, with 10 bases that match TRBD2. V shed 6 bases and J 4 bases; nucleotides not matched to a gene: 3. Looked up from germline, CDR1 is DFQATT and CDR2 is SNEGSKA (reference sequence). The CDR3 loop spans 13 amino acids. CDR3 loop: CSAGLAEYNEQFF. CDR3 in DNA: TGCAGTGCAGGACTAGCGGAATACAATGAGCAGTTCTTC.

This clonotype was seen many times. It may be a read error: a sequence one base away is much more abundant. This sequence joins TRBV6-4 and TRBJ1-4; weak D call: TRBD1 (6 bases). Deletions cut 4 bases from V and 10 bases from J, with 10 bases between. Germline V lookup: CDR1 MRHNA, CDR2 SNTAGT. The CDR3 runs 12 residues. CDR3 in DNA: TGTGCCAGCAGTGGCTCGACAGGAAAACTGTTTTTT. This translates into CASSGSTGKLFF.

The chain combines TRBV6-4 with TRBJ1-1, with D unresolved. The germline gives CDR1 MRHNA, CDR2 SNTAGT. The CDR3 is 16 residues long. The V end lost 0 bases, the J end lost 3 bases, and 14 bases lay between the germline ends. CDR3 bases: TGTGCCAGCAGTGACTCTAGCACGTCTGGGGACACTGAAGCTTTCTTT. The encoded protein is CASSDSSTSGDTEAFF.

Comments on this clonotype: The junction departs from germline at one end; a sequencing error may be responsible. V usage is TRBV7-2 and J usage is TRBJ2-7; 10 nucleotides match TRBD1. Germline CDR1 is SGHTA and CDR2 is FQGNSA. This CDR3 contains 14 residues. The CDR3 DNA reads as TGTGCCAGCAGCCAGACAGGGGGCTCCTACGGGCAGTACTTC. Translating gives CASSQTGGSYGQYF.

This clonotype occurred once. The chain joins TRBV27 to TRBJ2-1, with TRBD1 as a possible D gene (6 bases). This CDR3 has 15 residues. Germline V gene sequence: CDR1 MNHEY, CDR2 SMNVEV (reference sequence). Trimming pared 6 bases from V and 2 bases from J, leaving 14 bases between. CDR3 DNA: TGTGCCAGCAGGATGGGCAGGGGCCCCTACAATGAGCAGTTCTTC. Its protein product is CASRMGRGPYNEQFF.

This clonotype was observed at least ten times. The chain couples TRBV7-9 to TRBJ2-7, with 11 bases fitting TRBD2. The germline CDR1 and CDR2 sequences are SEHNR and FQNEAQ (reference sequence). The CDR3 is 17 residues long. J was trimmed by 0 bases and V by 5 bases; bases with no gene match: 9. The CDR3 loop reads CASSPGLAGPSSYEQYF. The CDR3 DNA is TGTGCCAGCAGCCCAGGACTAGCGGGCCCGAGCTCCTACGAGCAGTACTTC.

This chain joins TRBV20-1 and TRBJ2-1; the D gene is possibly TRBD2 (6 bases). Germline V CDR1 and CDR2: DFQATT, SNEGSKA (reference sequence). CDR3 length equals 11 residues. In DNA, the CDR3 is TGCAGCTTGGTGGGGGGTTATGAGCAGTTCTTC. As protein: CSLVGGYEQFF.

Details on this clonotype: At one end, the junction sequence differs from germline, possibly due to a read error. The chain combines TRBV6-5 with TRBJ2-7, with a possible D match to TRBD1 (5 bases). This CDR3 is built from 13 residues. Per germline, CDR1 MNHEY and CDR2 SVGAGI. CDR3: CASGYNTGYEQYF. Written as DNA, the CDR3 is TGTGCCAGCGGTTACAACACAGGCTACGAGCAGTACTTC.

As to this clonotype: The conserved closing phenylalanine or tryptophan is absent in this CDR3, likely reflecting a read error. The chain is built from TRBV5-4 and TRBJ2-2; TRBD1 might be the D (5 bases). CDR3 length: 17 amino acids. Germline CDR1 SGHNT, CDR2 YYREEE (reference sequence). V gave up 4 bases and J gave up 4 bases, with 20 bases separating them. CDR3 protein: CASSLTPRQSSTGELFL. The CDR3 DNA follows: TGTGCCAGCAGCCTCACACCACGACAGTCGAGCACCGGGGAGCTGTTTTTG.

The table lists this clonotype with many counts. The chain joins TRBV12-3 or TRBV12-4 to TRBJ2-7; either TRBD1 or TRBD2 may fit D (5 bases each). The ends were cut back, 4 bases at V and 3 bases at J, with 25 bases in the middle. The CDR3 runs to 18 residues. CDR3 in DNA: TGTGCCAGCAGTTCACAGCCACGCTCGGGACGGAATGTCTACGAGCAGTACTTC. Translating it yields CASSSQPRSGRNVYEQYF.

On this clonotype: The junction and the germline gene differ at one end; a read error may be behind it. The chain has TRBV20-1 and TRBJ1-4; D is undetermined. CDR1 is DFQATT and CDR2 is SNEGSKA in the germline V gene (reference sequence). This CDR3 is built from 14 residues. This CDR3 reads CSASDRLVNDKLFF. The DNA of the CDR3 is TGTAGTGCTAGCGACCGACTAGTTAATGATAAACTGTTTTTT.

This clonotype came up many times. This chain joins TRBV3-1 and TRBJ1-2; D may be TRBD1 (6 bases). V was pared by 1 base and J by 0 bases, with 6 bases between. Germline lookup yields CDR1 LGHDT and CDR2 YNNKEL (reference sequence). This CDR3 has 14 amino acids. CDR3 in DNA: TGTGCCAGCAGCCAAGGACAGGCTAACTATGGCTACACCTTC. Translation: CASSQGQANYGYTF.

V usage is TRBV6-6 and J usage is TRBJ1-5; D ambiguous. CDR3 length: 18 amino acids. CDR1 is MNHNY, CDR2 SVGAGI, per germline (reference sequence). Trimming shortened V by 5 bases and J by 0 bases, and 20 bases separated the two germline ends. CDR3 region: CASSDLGQLSDSNQPQHF. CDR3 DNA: TGTGCCAGCAGTGACCTCGGGCAGCTATCTGATAGCAATCAGCCCCAGCATTTT.